This TCR beta chain originates from a study of T cells in Graves' hyperthyroidism and ophthalmopathy. Study-wide results and caveats: The model's output predicted ophthalmopathy at a median of around 6.9 months prior to onset.

TCR beta CDR3 regions were amplified from RNA. Researchers ran a first-round RT-PCR on the TCR CDR3 using the HTBI primer set. From the multiplex PCR reads, TCRdb called clonotypes with MiXCR, one entry per CDR3 protein. The repertoire holds some 460,000 distinct CDR3 sequences, around 16% seen once, with 13% to 15% in the top ten. Trimming pared 5 bases from V and 6 bases from J, leaving 17 bases between. This CDR3 contains 16 residues. Germline CDR1 is MDHEN and CDR2 is SYDVKM. As to this clonotype: Its antigen is as yet unknown.

This clonotype was sampled from a woman under 30 with Graves' hyperthyroidism. Sequencing was performed on blood. The chain is built from TRBV28 and TRBJ1-6, with D tentatively TRBD1 (6 bases). This CDR3 is CASSTNYQGRNSPLHF. As DNA, the CDR3 is TGTGCCAGCAGTACTAACTATCAGGGGCGTAATTCACCCCTCCACTTT.